This T cell receptor (beta chain) was identified during a study of blood T cell repertoires in COVID-19. Study summary: Collection of acute and convalescent COVID-19 samples took place in the United States, Italy and Spain. T cells, B-cell-depleted T cells, or PBMCs provided the cDNA or gDNA that served as material.

Per the original data handling: Quantification of nucleated cells was approximated via reference gene primer amplification. Using immunoSEQ multiplex PCR, the repertoire was profiled, and TCRdb retains in-frame clones only, with some absent. V and J calls and clone size follow that table, whereas D and trimming were derived from the DNA. This table has roughly 33,000 clones, 88% appearing once. Sample: peripheral blood. The clonotype was recovered from a human donor in a cohort sampled during active COVID-19.

The chain's CDR3 is CASKVQGASYEQYF. CDR3 sequence (DNA): TGTGCCAGTAAAGTTCAGGGGGCAAGCTACGAGCAGTACTTC. The chain links TRBV19 to TRBJ2-7; 8 bases are a match to TRBD1. Germline V CDR1 and CDR2: LNHDA, SQIVND (reference sequence). V shed 7 bases and J 3 bases; nucleotides not matched to a gene: 8. This CDR3 comprises 14 residues.